This is a list of T cell receptor beta chains from one sample in a study of graft-versus-host responses after intestinal transplantation. Method: immunoSEQ multiplex PCR; TCRdb's copy keeps in-frame clones and lacks some. Seen here are 85,000 to 95,000 clones, roughly 91% observed once, and the top ten hold roughly 2%. No antigen has been assigned to these receptors. The sample in question was unstimulated CD8+ T cells sorted from spleen or lymph node cells, obtained before intestinal transplant. Receptors originate from a human donor who received an intestinal transplant. Both conserved end residues are part of each CDR3. D genes are given only for firm matches. Clone size, where shown, is once, few, many, or a class for clones that have expanded.

-	-	TRBJ1-2	TRBV7-9	TGTGCCAGCAGCCCTCTTGCTGAGGGTGGCTACACCTTC	CASSPLAEGGYTF
TRBD1	-	TRBJ2-7	TRBV19	TGTGCCAGTAGTATACCTGCAGGGGGCGAGCAGTACTTC	CASSIPAGGEQYF
-	-	TRBJ2-3	TRBV7-8	TGTGCCAGCAGCTTACACAGGCTTACAGATACGCAGTATTTT	CASSLHRLTDTQYF
TRBD1	once	TRBJ2-7	TRBV27	TGTGCCAGCAGTTTAGCCCCCGGGACAGGGGTCTACGAGCAGTACTTC	CASSLAPGTGVYEQYF
TRBD1	-	TRBJ1-6	TRBV2	TGTGCCAGCAGTACTTTCCCGGGACAGAAGAATTCACCCCTCCACTTT	CASSTFPGQKNSPLHF
-	-	TRBJ1-2	TRBV6-1	TGTGCCAGCATCGAAGGGGTGGGAGGCTACACCTTC	CASIEGVGGYTF
-	-	TRBJ1-2	TRBV19	TGTGCCAGTAGAGGGGACACAAGAATGCCGATCTATGGCTACACCTTC	CASRGDTRMPIYGYTF
TRBD1	-	TRBJ1-5	TRBV2	TGTGCCAGCAGTACTCAAGGGACAGGACATCAGCCCCAGCATTTT	CASSTQGTGHQPQHF
TRBD2	-	TRBJ2-5	TRBV18	TGTGCCAGCTCACCCTCGCGGGGGATCCAAGAGACCCAGTACTTC	CASSPSRGIQETQYF
-	-	TRBJ2-7	TRBV7-8	TGTGCCAGCAGCTTACCTAACTACGAGCAGTACTTC	CASSLPNYEQYF
-	-	TRBJ2-1	TRBV15	TGTGCCACCAGCAGGTACCGAGGGTCCTACAATGAGCAGTTCTTC	CATSRYRGSYNEQFF
TRBD1	once	TRBJ1-1	TRBV27	TGTGCCAGCAGTTTAATGTCGGGACAGGAAGCTTTCTTT	CASSLMSGQEAFF
TRBD1	once	TRBJ2-3	TRBV19	TGTGCCAGTAGTATATGGACAGGGGAGAGGGATACGCAGTATTTT	CASSIWTGERDTQYF
-	-	TRBJ2-2	TRBV11-2	TGTGCCAGCAGCTTAGTCACGGGCGGGGAGCTGTTTTTT	CASSLVTGGELFF
TRBD2	-	TRBJ2-2	TRBV9	TGTGCCAGCAGCGTAGTTGGACTAGCGGGGGCCCTGAACACCGGGGAGCTGTTTTTT	CASSVVGLAGALNTGELFF
-	-	TRBJ1-6	TRBV7-6	TGTGCCAGCAGCATGGGGGCAGCCCCCTCCTATAATTCACCCCTCCACTTT	CASSMGAAPSYNSPLHF
TRBD2	-	TRBJ2-1	TRBV7-8	TGTGCCAGCAGCTTGGGAGCTAGCGGGGGGGCCCTTTCCAATGAGCAGTTCTTC	CASSLGASGGALSNEQFF
TRBD2	-	TRBJ2-3	TRBV2	TGTGCCAGCAGGGGGGCTAGCGGGGGGCTAAGCACAGATACGCAGTATTTT	CASRGASGGLSTDTQYF
-	once	TRBJ1-6	TRBV27	TGTGCCAGCAGTTTATTTGGTGGAGAGGGCTCCTATAATTCACCCCTCCACTTT	CASSLFGGEGSYNSPLHF
TRBD1	-	TRBJ1-3	TRBV4-3	TGCGCCAGCAGCCAAGGGACAGGGAGTGGAAACACCATATATTTT	CASSQGTGSGNTIYF
TRBD1	-	TRBJ2-7	TRBV6-5	TGTGCCAGCGGCACTAGGGACAGGACCTACGAGCAGTACTTC	CASGTRDRTYEQYF
TRBD1	-	TRBJ2-7	TRBV6-5	TGTGCCAGCACCCTGGACAGGGACGAGCAGTACTTC	CASTLDRDEQYF
TRBD2	-	TRBJ2-3	TRBV9	TGTGCCAGCAGCGTATACGGGACTAGCGGAACCACAGATACGCAGTATTTT	CASSVYGTSGTTDTQYF
-	-	TRBJ2-1	TRBV7-2	TGTGCCAGCAGCTTAGTCGGTAGTACCTACAATGAGCAGTTCTTC	CASSLVGSTYNEQFF
-	once	TRBJ2-1	TRBV7-9	TGTGCCAGCAGCTTTGGCGGGGAAATTTACAATGAGCAGTTCTTC	CASSFGGEIYNEQFF
-	-	TRBJ1-1	TRBV5-6	TGTGCCAGCAGCTTGGTGGAGGGCGAAGCTTTCTTT	CASSLVEGEAFF
-	-	TRBJ2-6	TRBV5-1	TGCGCCAGCAGCCACACAGGAACAGGGACTGGGGCCAACGTCCTGACTTTC	CASSHTGTGTGANVLTF
-	-	TRBJ1-2	TRBV9	TGTGCCAGCAGCGCCCAGGGGCAGCCCAATTTAGACTATGGCTACACCTTC	CASSAQGQPNLDYGYTF
-	-	TRBJ1-1	TRBV11-2	TGTGCCAGCAGCTTAGGGGGAGGCAAAGCTGAAGCTTTCTTT	CASSLGGGKAEAFF
-	-	TRBJ2-7	TRBV6-1	TGTGCCAGCAGTCCGGAGGACAGCCCAACCTACGAGCAGTACTTC	CASSPEDSPTYEQYF
-	few	TRBJ1-5	TRBV2	TGTGCCAGCAGGGAGAGGGGCAATCAGCCCCAGCATTTT	CASRERGNQPQHF
TRBD2	-	TRBJ2-3	TRBV9	TGTGCCAGCAGCGTCGGACTAGTGGGTACAGATACGCAGTATTTT	CASSVGLVGTDTQYF
-	-	TRBJ1-1	TRBV13	TGTGCCAGCAGCCACCAACAGGCTGAAGCTTTCTTT	CASSHQQAEAFF
TRBD1	-	TRBJ1-1	TRBV4-3	TGCGCCAGCAGCCACCGGGACAGTAGGCAGGGTAGCGGAGCTTTCTTT	CASSHRDSRQGSGAFF
TRBD2	-	TRBJ2-1	TRBV4-3	TGCGCCAGCAGCCATGATAGCGGGGGGTTATACAATGAGCAGTTCTTC	CASSHDSGGLYNEQFF
TRBD1	-	TRBJ2-1	TRBV5-6	TGTGCCAGCAGCTCCGGGACAGGGTTCTATGAGCAGTTCTTC	CASSSGTGFYEQFF
TRBD1	-	TRBJ2-7	TRBV10-3	TGTGCCATCATGAGGGCCCGACAGGGAACCTACGAGCAGTACTTC	CAIMRARQGTYEQYF
-	-	TRBJ2-1	TRBV19	TGTGCCAGCCTTGACAGGATTTACAATGAGCAGTTCTTC	CASLDRIYNEQFF
TRBD2	-	TRBJ2-1	TRBV7-9	TGTGCCAGCAGCTTGAGCGGGGGGGCCAATGAGCAGTTCTTC	CASSLSGGANEQFF
TRBD1	-	TRBJ1-2	TRBV6-5	TGTGCCAGCAGTTCCACGGACAGGGGCACCTATGGCTACACCTTC	CASSSTDRGTYGYTF
TRBD1	-	TRBJ1-3	TRBV15	TGTGCCACCAGCAGAGACGTCGACAGGGGGTTAGGAAACACCATATATTTT	CATSRDVDRGLGNTIYF
TRBD2	-	TRBJ2-2	TRBV19	TGTGCCACCCTAGCGGGGACGAACACCGGGGAGCTGTTTTTT	CATLAGTNTGELFF
TRBD2	-	TRBJ2-7	TRBV9	TGTGCCAGCAGCCTAGCGGGGGGTTACGAGCAGTACTTC	CASSLAGGYEQYF
-	-	TRBJ2-1	TRBV2	TGTGCCAGCAGCAATTCCTACAATGAGCAGTTCTTC	CASSNSYNEQFF
-	once	TRBJ1-1	TRBV9	TGTGCCAGCAGCGAGGGGGGGGACACTGAAGCTTTCTTT	CASSEGGDTEAFF
TRBD2	once	TRBJ2-1	TRBV4-3	TGCGCCAGCAGCCAGACCGGGACTAGCGGGGGTTACAATGAGCAGTTCTTC	CASSQTGTSGGYNEQFF
TRBD1	-	TRBJ2-3	TRBV7-9	TGTGCCAGCAGCTTAGGTAGACAGGGTTGGAGCACAGATACGCAGTATTTT	CASSLGRQGWSTDTQYF
TRBD2	-	TRBJ2-7	TRBV4-3	TGCGCCAGCAGCGCGCGGGGGGGCCATTCCTACGAGCAGTACTTC	CASSARGGHSYEQYF
TRBD1	-	TRBJ2-7	TRBV19	TGTGCCAGTAGTCCAACACAGGGGGCGCCTAACGAGCAGTACTTC	CASSPTQGAPNEQYF